This TCR beta chain was obtained from a study of T cells in Graves' hyperthyroidism and ophthalmopathy. Study-level findings and limits: Most clonotypes that expanded in the thyroid above 0.001 also showed up in blood. Ophthalmopathy got predicted by the model a median approximately 6.4 months before its onset.

It was RNA transcripts that yielded the amplified TCR beta CDR3 regions. Initially, a first-round RT-PCR of the TCR CDR3 employed the HTBI primer set. TCRdb itself ran the multiplex PCR reads through MiXCR, one entry per CDR3 protein. In the table there are 660,000 or so distinct CDR3 sequences, 45% of which are singletons. CDR1 and CDR2 (germline): SQVTM, ANQGSEA. The V segment lost 6 bases and the J segment 5 bases; nucleotides outside the gene matches: 7. The CDR3 loop spans 14 amino acids. The table lists this clonotype with many counts. Its antigen is undetermined. Lactation, pregnancy, other autoimmune disease or uncontrolled infection excluded patients. Clinical symptoms, serum thyroxine, TRAb, thyroid ultrasound and orbital computed tomography established diagnosis.

The receptor comes from an adult man with Graves' disease, either hyperthyroidism or ophthalmopathy (not recorded which). The V gene is TRBV29-1, the J gene TRBJ1-1; 12 bases are a match to TRBD1. Sequences were obtained from peripheral blood or thyroid tissue (not recorded which). The CDR3 sequence: CSVLRDRGQTEAFF. CDR3 in DNA: TGCAGCGTGCTCCGGGACAGGGGGCAGACTGAAGCTTTCTTT.